A single sample is the source of the 8 T cell receptor beta chains below, sequenced in a study of regulatory T cells in long-lasting Graves disease. The authors built TCR beta libraries using iRepertoire HTBI primers and Arm-PCR of CDR3 regions. TCRdb analysed the multiplex PCR reads with MiXCR anew, one entry per CDR3 protein. The sample carries around 400,000 distinct CDR3 sequences, around 23% recorded once. Documented time point: persistent/refractory GD, antithyroid drugs over 5 years with positive TRAb. PBMC-derived RNA was used for the TCR library. The material was peripheral blood mononuclear cells (PBMCs), obtained when the disease was refractory, from a patient treated with antithyroid drugs. The receptors were gathered from a female donor with Graves disease.

The rearrangement uses TRBV27 and TRBJ1-5, with D tentatively TRBD1 (5 bases). Between the trimmed V and J ends, which lost 0 bases and 7 bases, there was a span of 13 bases. The germline CDR1 and CDR2 sequences are MNHEY and SMNVEV (reference sequence). The CDR3 loop spans 15 amino acids. The CDR3 reads CASSLSAGRRQPQHF. The CDR3 DNA reads as TGTGCCAGCAGTTTATCGGCAGGGCGACGACAGCCCCAGCATTTT.

There are many counts of this clonotype. The chain links TRBV28 to TRBJ2-7, with a tentative D call TRBD2 (6 bases). Germline CDR1 MDHEN, CDR2 SYDVKM. The V and J ends lost 2 bases and 6 bases respectively, with 20 bases between them. The CDR3 loop spans 16 amino acids. CDR3 bases: TGTGCCAGCAGTTTAGGTATCGCGGGAAATTCTCTCGAGCAGTACTTC. The encoded protein is CASSLGIAGNSLEQYF. The full variable domain, with the rest looked up from reference TRBV28 and TRBJ2-7, is DVKVTQSSRYLVKRTGEKVFLECVQDMDHENMFWYRQDPGLGLRLIYFSYDVKMKEKGDIPEGYSVSREKKERFSLILESASTNQTSMYLCASSLGIAGNSLEQYFGPGTRLTVT.

This clonotype was seen more than once but under ten times. This chain uses TRBV4-1 with TRBJ2-7, with 12 bases lining up with TRBD2. Germline lookup yields CDR1 MGHRA and CDR2 YSYEKL. CDR3 length equals 17 residues. Trimming at V came to 0 bases and at J to 5 bases, leaving 8 bases not matched to a gene. This chain's CDR3 is CASSQDLAGGVIDEQYF. Written as DNA, the CDR3 is TGCGCCAGCAGCCAAGACCTAGCGGGAGGGGTAATCGACGAGCAGTACTTC.

This clonotype was observed many times. V is TRBV12-3 or TRBV12-4 and J is TRBJ2-7; a possible D gene is TRBD2 (7 bases). There are 15 residues in the CDR3. Trimming shortened V by 3 bases and J by 5 bases, and 17 bases separated the two germline ends. DNA of the CDR3: TGTGCCAGCAGTTTCGCGGCGGGGGCGGGGGACGAGCAGTACTTC. The encoded protein is CASSFAAGAGDEQYF.

This clonotype was seen ten or more times. This chain links TRBV29-1 with TRBJ2-2; D not certain. This CDR3 contains 13 residues. Germline CDR1 and CDR2: SQVTM and ANQGSEA. The ends were cut back, 4 bases at V and 6 bases at J, with 12 bases in the middle. This CDR3 reads CSVVDGYSGELFF. Here the CDR3 DNA reads TGCAGCGTTGTAGATGGGTACTCCGGGGAGCTGTTTTTT.

This clonotype was seen at least ten times. This chain connects TRBV2 to TRBJ2-2; perhaps TRBD2 as D (5 bases). Looked up from germline, CDR1 is SNHLY and CDR2 is FYNNEI. The CDR3 length is 14 residues. Trimming removed 3 bases from V and 6 bases from J, with 11 bases in between. Here the CDR3 reads CASSDPLRAGELFF. CDR3 coding DNA: TGTGCCAGCAGTGACCCCCTGAGGGCCGGGGAGCTGTTTTTT.

This clonotype has at least ten counts. CDR3 bases: TGCAGTGTTTCCGCGGGAGCGACCGAGCAGTACTTC. Translating it yields CSVSAGATEQYF. The chain couples TRBV20-1 to TRBJ2-7; TRBD2 aligns across 7 bases. CDR3 length equals 12 residues. Germline-derived CDR1 and CDR2 are DFQATT and SNEGSKA (reference sequence). Trimming at V came to 7 bases and at J to 6 bases, leaving 9 bases not matched to a gene.

This clonotype was seen repeatedly, ten times or more. The CDR3 here is CASKWDRGEILQPQHF. For the CDR3, the DNA is TGTGCCAGCAAATGGGACAGGGGGGAAATCCTTCAGCCCCAGCATTTT. The J gene is TRBJ1-5, the V gene TRBV2; TRBD1 matches 11 bases. Germline V lookup: CDR1 SNHLY, CDR2 FYNNEI. The length of the CDR3 is 16 residues. Trimming at V came to 7 bases and at J to 6 bases, leaving 11 bases not matched to a gene.